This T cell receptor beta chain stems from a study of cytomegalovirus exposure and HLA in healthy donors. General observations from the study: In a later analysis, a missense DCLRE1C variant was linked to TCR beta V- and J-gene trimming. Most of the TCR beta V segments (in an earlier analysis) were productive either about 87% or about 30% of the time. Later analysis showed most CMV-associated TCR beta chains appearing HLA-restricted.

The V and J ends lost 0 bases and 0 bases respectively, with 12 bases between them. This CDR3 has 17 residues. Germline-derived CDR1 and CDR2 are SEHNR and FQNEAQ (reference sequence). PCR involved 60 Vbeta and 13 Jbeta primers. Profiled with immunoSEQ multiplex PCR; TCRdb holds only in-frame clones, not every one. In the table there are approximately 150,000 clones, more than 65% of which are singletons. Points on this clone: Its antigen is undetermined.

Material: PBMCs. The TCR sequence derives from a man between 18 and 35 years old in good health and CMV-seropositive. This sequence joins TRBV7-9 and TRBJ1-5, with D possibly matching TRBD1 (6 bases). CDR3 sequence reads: CASSLAAGQSSNQPQHF. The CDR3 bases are TGTGCCAGCAGCTTAGCGGCCGGACAGAGTAGCAATCAGCCCCAGCATTTT.